The entry that follows covers one TCR beta chain sequence. In germline, CDR1 is SGHVS, CDR2 FNYEAQ. The CDR3 is 17 amino acids. V was shortened by 5 bases and J by 5 bases, with 24 bases between the two germline ends. The sample is drawn from a study of T cells in Graves' hyperthyroidism and ophthalmopathy. Researchers amplified the TCR beta CDR3 regions from RNA transcripts. The TCR CDR3 was amplified in a first-round RT-PCR using the HTBI primer set. Each CDR3 protein is one row after TCRdb ran MiXCR on the multiplex PCR reads. In the table there are about 760,000 distinct CDR3 sequences, under 45% of which are singletons.

The rearrangement uses TRBV7-6 and TRBJ1-1, with a tentative D call TRBD1 (6 bases). The TCR was taken from a woman between 40 and 55 years old with Graves' hyperthyroidism. Sequenced: blood. The CDR3 nucleotides read TGTGCCAGCAGCCAAGATTTCCGGGGGGCGAGGGGGACTGAAGCTTTCTTT. Protein sequence: CASSQDFRGARGTEAFF.